Listed here are 16 T cell receptor beta chains from one sample, sequenced in a study of identical twins. Using its own MiXCR run on the 5' RACE reads, TCRdb lists one record per CDR3 protein. The table has a few hundred thousand distinct CDR3 sequences, more than 9% seen once; the top ten hold around 3%. The same specimen was also included in a second study, on yellow fever vaccine responses in identical twins.

The sequencing sample was made of PBMCs. The receptor set was obtained from a woman between 18 and 29 years old in good health.

The rearrangement joins TRBV4-3 to TRBJ2-7; perhaps D is TRBD1 or TRBD2 (5 bases each). V shed 0 bases and J shed 2 bases, with 11 bases lying between them. The CDR3 totals 15 residues. Germline V gene lookup returns CDR1 LGHNA and CDR2 YSLEER. The CDR3: CASSQDKGTAYEQYF. CDR3 coding DNA: TGCGCCAGCAGCCAAGACAAGGGGACGGCCTACGAGCAGTACTTC.

With regard to this clonotype: This sequence may be a read error, since a much larger clone differs from it by one base. The chain employs TRBV7-9 and TRBJ1-5, with 9 bases that match TRBD1. After removal of 8 bases from V and 3 bases from J, the junction contained 8 bases not matched to a gene. The CDR3 has 15 amino acids. Germline V gives CDR1 SEHNR, CDR2 FQNEAQ (reference sequence). CDR3 sequence reads: CASYRTGDHNQPQHF. The CDR3 DNA sequence: TGTGCCAGCTACAGGACAGGGGACCACAATCAGCCCCAGCATTTT.

This clonotype was counted only a few times. This chain links TRBV20-1 with TRBJ2-5; 9 nucleotides agree with TRBD2. Germline lookup yields CDR1 DFQATT and CDR2 SNEGSKA (reference sequence). The junction had 8 bases not matched to a gene; V was cut back by 6 bases and J by 3 bases. The CDR3 runs 14 residues. The CDR3 bases are TGCAGTGCCCTGAACTTAGCGGGGGAAGAGACCCAGTACTTC. This gives the protein CSALNLAGEETQYF.

This clonotype has just a few counts. The chain couples TRBV11-2 to TRBJ2-6, with D possibly TRBD1 on 6 matching bases. Per the germline V gene, CDR1 is SGHAT and CDR2 is FQNNGV. The CDR3 runs to 18 residues. Trimming took 3 bases from V and 0 from J, leaving 15 bases between them. The CDR3 bases are TGTGCCAGCAGCTTGACCCGGGACATTGGCTCTGGGGCCAACGTCCTGACTTTC. It is translated as CASSLTRDIGSGANVLTF.

Concerning this clonotype: This may arise from a read error, as a much more abundant clone is one base away. The chain employs TRBV28 and TRBJ1-5, with D possibly TRBD1 on 6 matching bases. Germline V gives CDR1 MDHEN, CDR2 SYDVKM. This CDR3 spans 12 amino acids. The CDR3 region is CASGTQNQPQNF. CDR3 nucleotide sequence: TGTGCCAGCGGGACACAAAATCAGCCCCAGAATTTT.

The chain joins TRBV10-2 to TRBJ1-5; D remains ambiguous. The CDR3 spans 15 residues. V was clipped by 1 base and J by 1 base, with 8 bases between them. Germline V gives CDR1 WSHSY, CDR2 SAAADI. The CDR3: CASSELGISNQPQHF. CDR3 coding DNA: TGCGCCAGCAGTGAGTTAGGGATAAGCAATCAGCCCCAGCATTTT.

The chain combines TRBV6-1 with TRBJ2-2; D gene ambiguous. The CDR3 extends over 13 amino acids. The germline V and J ends were trimmed by 4 bases and 6 bases, with 9 bases remaining between them. Per germline, CDR1 MNHNS and CDR2 SASEGT. The DNA of the CDR3 is TGTGCCAGCAGTGTCCGTAGTGCCGGGGAGCTGTTTTTT. It encodes CASSVRSAGELFF.

The chain combines TRBV7-2 with TRBJ1-1, with 11 nucleotides matching TRBD1. Germline loops: CDR1 SGHTA, CDR2 FQGNSA. The CDR3 contains 15 residues. The junction had 9 bases not matched to a gene; V was cut back by 5 bases and J by 7 bases. The CDR3 DNA reads as TGTGCCAGCAGCAGGGACAGGGGGGAAACTTATGAAGCTTTCTTT. It specifies CASSRDRGETYEAFF.

This clonotype has just a few counts. V gene TRBV10-3 combines with J gene TRBJ2-1; tentatively, D is TRBD2 (6 bases). Germline values: CDR1 ENHRY, CDR2 SYGVKD. The CDR3 length is 16 residues. With 4 bases removed from V and 3 bases from J, the gap between germline ends came to 16 bases. CDR3 sequence (DNA): TGTGCCATCAGTGGAGGTCGGGACTCTTACTACAATGAGCAGTTCTTC. Encoded protein: CAISGGRDSYYNEQFF.

The sample holds many counts of this clonotype. The V call is TRBV7-9, the J call TRBJ2-1; 7 nucleotides align to TRBD1. V dropped 5 bases and J dropped 6; count of bases not matched to a gene: 10. CDR3 length equals 15 residues. Germline V CDR1 and CDR2: SEHNR, FQNEAQ (reference sequence). The CDR3 nucleotides are TGTGCCAGCAGCCCTACAGGGGCGCGAGGCAATGAGCAGTTCTTC. Translation: CASSPTGARGNEQFF.

V usage is TRBV6-1 and J usage is TRBJ2-2; D tentatively reads TRBD1 or TRBD2 (6 bases each). Germline V lookup: CDR1 MNHNS, CDR2 SASEGT. This CDR3 has 17 amino acids. Trimming stripped 6 bases from V and 4 bases from J, with 21 bases between. The CDR3 here is CASSPLLRGRITGELFF. The CDR3 nucleotides are TGTGCCAGCAGCCCGTTGCTACGGGGGCGCATCACCGGGGAGCTGTTTTTT.

This clonotype was counted between two and nine times. The chain is built from TRBV7-9 and TRBJ2-3; no reliable D call. V was trimmed by 5 bases and J by 0 bases, leaving 9 bases between them. Per germline, CDR1 SEHNR and CDR2 FQNEAQ (reference sequence). CDR3 size: 14 residues. The CDR3 nucleotides read TGTGCCAGCAGCCCATGGGTCAGCACAGATACGCAGTATTTT. It yields the protein CASSPWVSTDTQYF.

This clonotype was detected a few times. This chain links TRBV7-9 with TRBJ2-3, with 8 bases aligning to TRBD2. This CDR3 is 15 amino acids long. The J segment lost 10 bases and the V segment lost 5 bases, leaving 14 bases of the junction unmatched. Germline V gene sequence: CDR1 SEHNR, CDR2 FQNEAQ (reference sequence). CDR3 in DNA: TGTGCCAGCAGCCCACGTCGGGCGGGAGGAACTCCGCAGTATTTT. It translates to CASSPRRAGGTPQYF.

This sequence joins TRBV5-1 and TRBJ2-7; either TRBD1 or TRBD2 may supply D (5 bases each). Germline lookup yields CDR1 SGHRS and CDR2 YFSETQ. The CDR3 is 15 residues long. The ends were cut back, 2 bases at V and 3 bases at J, with 15 bases in the middle. The CDR3 sequence: CASSFQRGENYEQYF. The CDR3 nucleotides are TGCGCCAGCAGCTTTCAGCGAGGGGAGAACTACGAGCAGTACTTC.

J is TRBJ2-7 and V is TRBV20-1; TRBD1 is a possible D gene (6 bases). The CDR3 totals 12 residues. Deletions cut 4 bases from V and 5 bases from J, with 12 bases between. Per the germline V gene, CDR1 is DFQATT and CDR2 is SNEGSKA (reference sequence). This chain's CDR3 is CSAKAGEHEQYF. The CDR3 DNA reads TGCAGTGCTAAGGCAGGGGAACACGAGCAGTACTTC.

The chain combines TRBV11-2 with TRBJ2-7; 16 bases agree with TRBD2. Germline CDR1 is SGHAT and CDR2 is FQNNGV. V lost 5 bases to trimming and J lost 3 bases; unmatched junction nucleotides: 10. CDR3 size: 18 residues. The DNA for the CDR3 is TGTGCCAGCAGCGTCGGGACTAGCGGGGGGGTCCCCTTCTACGAGCAGTACTTC. It is translated as CASSVGTSGGVPFYEQYF.